This T cell receptor (beta chain) was sequenced during a study of response to subunit inactivated influenza vaccine. As regards this clonotype: Its target is not known.

TCRdb re-called the RT-PCR reads through MiXCR, storing one row per CDR3 protein. The table records around 200,000 distinct CDR3 sequences, roughly an eighth of them present only once. Findings of the study overall: With each seasonal influenza vaccination, the authors suggested, few new T cells are recruited.

With 4 bases removed from V and 0 bases from J, the gap between germline ends came to 9 bases. CDR1 MGHRA and CDR2 YSYEKL come from the germline V gene. The CDR3 sequence is 14 residues long. The TCR comes from a man aged 50 or older who received an inactivated influenza vaccine. The sequencing used CD8+ T cells sorted from PBMCs, collected more than 4 days after vaccination. The gene calls are TRBV4-1 and TRBJ1-2, with unresolved D. CDR3 residues: CASSPREANYGYTF. The CDR3 coding sequence is TGCGCCAGCAGCCCCCGGGAGGCTAACTATGGCTACACCTTC.